The 7 T cell receptor beta chains reported below all come from one sample, sequenced in a study of cytomegalovirus exposure and HLA in healthy donors. Using immunoSEQ multiplex PCR, the repertoire was profiled, and TCRdb retains in-frame clones only, with some absent. The sample has a few hundred thousand clones; 75% to 90% are singletons. The sequenced material came from PBMCs. These TCRs come from a woman in her late teens or twenties in good health and CMV-seronegative.

This chain joins TRBV4-3 and TRBJ1-1; possibly TRBD1 for D (5 bases). The V gene lost 3 bases and the J gene lost 0 bases, with 8 bases spanning the gap. This CDR3 is built from 14 residues. The germline V gene encodes CDR1 LGHNA and CDR2 YSLEER. The CDR3 reads CASSQTDLNTEAFF. DNA of the CDR3: TGCGCCAGCAGCCAGACAGACCTGAACACTGAAGCTTTCTTT.

This chain links TRBV5-1 with TRBJ2-7, with 9 bases identical to TRBD1. Germline V gene sequence: CDR1 SGHRS, CDR2 YFSETQ. The CDR3 totals 16 residues. The J segment lost 1 base and the V segment lost 0 bases, leaving 5 bases of the junction unmatched. CDR3 DNA: TGCGCCAGCAGCTTGGGGGGGACAGGGCCATCCTACGAGCAGTACTTC. Protein product: CASSLGGTGPSYEQYF.

The chain is built from TRBV4-3 and TRBJ1-2, with 7 bases fitting TRBD1. Trimming cost V 0 bases and J 2 bases; bases outside gene matches: 6. The V gene's germline CDR1 is LGHNA and CDR2 YSLEER. CDR3 size: 16 residues. CDR3 residues: CASSQDVTGFNYGYTF. In DNA form, the CDR3 reads TGCGCCAGCAGCCAAGATGTGACAGGGTTCAACTATGGCTACACCTTC.

This chain joins TRBV11-2 and TRBJ1-1; D gene ambiguous. Trimming stripped 6 bases from V and 3 bases from J, with 17 bases between. CDR3 length: 15 amino acids. The germline V gene encodes CDR1 SGHAT and CDR2 FQNNGV. CDR3 DNA: TGTGCCAGCAGACCCGCCGGAGGAGCTGACACTGAAGCTTTCTTT. Residues: CASRPAGGADTEAFF.

The chain combines TRBV27 with TRBJ2-7, with TRBD2 matching over 8 bases. The length of the CDR3 is 14 residues. Germline V CDR1 and CDR2: MNHEY, SMNVEV (reference sequence). The V segment lost 3 bases and the J segment 2 bases; nucleotides outside the gene matches: 3. The DNA of the CDR3 is TGTGCCAGCAGTTTGGGCGGGAGGACCTACGAGCAGTACTTC. Its protein is CASSLGGRTYEQYF.

This clone has a single count. The identical CDR3 is also encoded by other nucleotide sequences in the sample. The genes are TRBV5-6 and TRBJ2-5; D remains ambiguous. Germline assignment: CDR1 SGHDT and CDR2 YYEEEE. Trimming pared 4 bases from V and 0 bases from J, leaving 4 bases between. This CDR3 has 12 amino acids. The CDR3 sequence: CASSPDQETQYF. The CDR3, as DNA: TGTGCCAGCAGCCCGGACCAAGAGACCCAGTACTTC.

The V gene is TRBV5-1, the J gene TRBJ2-4, with D possibly being TRBD2 (5 bases). This CDR3 has 12 residues. V was shortened by 4 bases and J by 13 bases, with 15 bases between the two germline ends. Germline values: CDR1 SGHRS, CDR2 YFSETQ. The CDR3 sequence: CASSGFPGLQYF. The CDR3 DNA reads as TGCGCCAGCAGCGGATTTCCGGGATTGCAGTACTTC.